A selection of T cell receptor beta chains follows, all from one sample in a study of cytomegalovirus exposure and HLA in healthy donors. The repertoire was sequenced with immunoSEQ multiplex PCR; TCRdb's copy has only in-frame clones and lacks some. This sample lists about 72,000 clones; its ten largest clones have 2.5% to 3%. Sequenced input: PBMCs. These receptors came from a middle-aged man in good health and CMV-seronegative. Each CDR3 is given with its conserved first and last residue. The order of the fields is V gene, CDR3 protein.

V gene: TRBV2; CDR3 protein: CAASDSLGLRISGNTIYF
V gene: TRBV11-2; CDR3 protein: CASSFRTTLTGELFF
V gene: TRBV2; CDR3 protein: CASHGSRLAYNEQFF
V gene: TRBV5-4; CDR3 protein: CASSSRTSYEQYF
V gene: TRBV2; CDR3 protein: CASRVQIGETQYF
V gene: TRBV18; CDR3 protein: CASSPRVPGQGAQDGYTF
V gene: TRBV5-1; CDR3 protein: CASSAGGVWETQYF
V gene: TRBV4-2; CDR3 protein: CASSQDLWAGYNSPLHF
V gene: TRBV12-5; CDR3 protein: CASGHFRGPYEQYF
V gene: TRBV6-1; CDR3 protein: CASSAYRDPTSGNTIYF
V gene: TRBV9; CDR3 protein: CASSVATGGNSPLHF
V gene: TRBV9; CDR3 protein: CASSGDIKTTEAFF
V gene: TRBV18; CDR3 protein: CASSPNTGTSNQPQHF
V gene: TRBV30; CDR3 protein: CAWSRRSSGANVLTF
V gene: TRBV18; CDR3 protein: CASSPGGSSYNEQFF
V gene: TRBV4-1; CDR3 protein: CASSRSDSGQGQETQYF
V gene: TRBV5-1; CDR3 protein: CASSPWTGGGETQYF
V gene: TRBV11-1; CDR3 protein: CASSKDRGEQYF